This T cell receptor (beta chain) was sequenced in a study of chemoradiotherapy in HPV16-positive cancers. As for the study in general: A couple of HPV16-positive patients' cells yielded candidate HPV-specific clones and common motifs. Whole-study findings and limits: HPV-specific T cells were functionally defined from only a couple of HPV16-positive patients. Candidate HPV-specific clones and E7-related TCR motifs grew in tumor during treatment.

Sequencing was performed with immunoSEQ multiplex PCR; in TCRdb, only in-frame clones are kept and a portion is missing. Of tens of thousands of clones listed, 85% to 95% are singletons. Trimming pared 2 bases from V and 8 bases from J, leaving 13 bases between. Per germline, CDR1 MNHEY and CDR2 SMNVEV (reference sequence). The CDR3 contains 14 residues. A single count supports this clone. The antigen remains undetermined. The chain joins TRBV27 to TRBJ2-1; D uncertain. The sequence was collected from a human donor with HPV-associated anogenital cancer. The input for sequencing was blood, taken from a patient who underwent chemoradiotherapy. The CDR3 DNA is TGTGCCAGCAGTTTAAAGCCTATCTTAGATGAGCAGTTCTTC. As protein: CASSLKPILDEQFF.